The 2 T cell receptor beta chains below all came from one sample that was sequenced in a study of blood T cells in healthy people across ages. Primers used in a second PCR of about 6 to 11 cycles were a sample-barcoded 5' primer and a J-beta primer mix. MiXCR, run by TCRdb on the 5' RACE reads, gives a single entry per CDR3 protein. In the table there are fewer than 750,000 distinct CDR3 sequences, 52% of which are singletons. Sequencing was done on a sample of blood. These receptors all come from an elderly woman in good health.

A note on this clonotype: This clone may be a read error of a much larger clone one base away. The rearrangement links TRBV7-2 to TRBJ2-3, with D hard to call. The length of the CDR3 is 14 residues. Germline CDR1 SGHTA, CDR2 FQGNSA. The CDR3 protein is CAGSWYFGTDTQYF. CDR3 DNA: TGTGCCGGCAGCTGGTATTTCGGCACAGATACGCAGTATTTT.

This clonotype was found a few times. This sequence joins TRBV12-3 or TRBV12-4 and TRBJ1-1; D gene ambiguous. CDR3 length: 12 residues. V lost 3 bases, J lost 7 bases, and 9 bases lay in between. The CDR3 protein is CASSLGGVEAFF. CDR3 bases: TGTGCCAGCAGTTTGGGAGGAGTTGAAGCTTTCTTT.